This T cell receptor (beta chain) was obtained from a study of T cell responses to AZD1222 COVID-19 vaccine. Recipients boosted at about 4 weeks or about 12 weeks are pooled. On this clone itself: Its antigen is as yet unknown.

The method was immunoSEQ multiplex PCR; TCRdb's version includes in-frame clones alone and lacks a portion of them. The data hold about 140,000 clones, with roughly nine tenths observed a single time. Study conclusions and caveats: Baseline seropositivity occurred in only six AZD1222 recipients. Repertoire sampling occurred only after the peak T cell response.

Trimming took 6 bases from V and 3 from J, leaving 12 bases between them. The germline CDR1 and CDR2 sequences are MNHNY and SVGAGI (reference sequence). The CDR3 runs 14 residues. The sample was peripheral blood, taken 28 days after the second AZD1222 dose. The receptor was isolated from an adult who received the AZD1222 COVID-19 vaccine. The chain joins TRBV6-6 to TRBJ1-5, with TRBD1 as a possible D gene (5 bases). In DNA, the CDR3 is TGTGCCAGCAGCACTCAGGGTCTCAATCAGCCCCAGCATTTT. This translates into CASSTQGLNQPQHF.